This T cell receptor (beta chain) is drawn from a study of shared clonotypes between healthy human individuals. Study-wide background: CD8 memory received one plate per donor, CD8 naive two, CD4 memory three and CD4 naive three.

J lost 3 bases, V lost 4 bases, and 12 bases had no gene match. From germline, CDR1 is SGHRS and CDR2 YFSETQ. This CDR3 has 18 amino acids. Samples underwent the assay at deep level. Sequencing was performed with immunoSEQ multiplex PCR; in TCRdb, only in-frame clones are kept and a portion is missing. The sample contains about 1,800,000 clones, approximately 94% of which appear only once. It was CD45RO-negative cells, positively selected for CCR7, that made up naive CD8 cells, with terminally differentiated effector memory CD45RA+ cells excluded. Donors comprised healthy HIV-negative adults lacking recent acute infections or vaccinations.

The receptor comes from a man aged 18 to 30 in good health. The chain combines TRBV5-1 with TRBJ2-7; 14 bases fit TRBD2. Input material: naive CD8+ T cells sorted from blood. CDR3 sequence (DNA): TGCGCCAGCAGCCCGGGACTAGCGGGAGAAAGGGGCTTCTACGAGCAGTACTTC. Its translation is CASSPGLAGERGFYEQYF. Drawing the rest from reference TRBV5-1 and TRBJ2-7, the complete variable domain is KAGVTQTPRYLIKTRGQQVTLSCSPISGHRSVSWYQQTPGQGLQFLFEYFSETQRNKGNFPGRFSGRQFSNSRSEMNVSTLELGDSALYLCASSPGLAGERGFYEQYFGPGTRLTVT.